This T cell receptor (beta chain) is from a study of T cell clonality in common variable immunodeficiency. Remarks on this clone: Its antigen is as yet unknown. The sequence runs out 3 residues before the end of the CDR3; the remainder is reconstructed from the germline J gene.

The V gene lost 3 bases and the J gene lost 5 bases, with 10 bases spanning the gap. Germline CDR1 and CDR2: SEHNR and FQNEAQ (reference sequence). The CDR3 extends over 13 amino acids. Assay used: immunoSEQ multiplex PCR; TCRdb lists only in-frame clones, some missing. The clone table shows 6,500 to 8,500 clones, with the ten largest holding 3.5% to 4.5%. The study's findings and limits: Common variable immunodeficiency TCR beta sequences reportedly had fewer deletions and N-nucleotide insertions.

The rearrangement joins TRBV7-9 to TRBJ1-1; tentatively, D is TRBD1 (6 bases). The clonotype comes from a human donor with common variable immunodeficiency. The sequencing sample was made of peripheral blood mononuclear cells. The CDR3 region is CASSLSGQTEAFF. The CDR3 DNA, read in part, is TGTGCCAGCAGCTTGAGTGGACAGACTGAA.